This TCR beta chain was recorded in a study of T cell responses to AZD1222 COVID-19 vaccine. Notes on the study in general: Once two AZD1222 doses were given, Spike-specific TCR breadth and depth went up. Regions 160-218 and 743-854 held dominance among vaccine-associated CD4 TCRs, which spanned spike.

Measured with immunoSEQ multiplex PCR; TCRdb has only the in-frame clones, and not every one. The data hold 90,000 to 130,000 clones, with roughly 92% observed a single time. From germline, CDR1 is LNHDA and CDR2 SQIVND (reference sequence). V lost 3 bases to trimming and J lost 5 bases, with 16 bases between them. The CDR3 contains 15 residues. A word on this clone: Its antigen is unknown.

The input for sequencing was peripheral blood, taken 28 days after the second AZD1222 dose. The TCR was taken from an adult who received the AZD1222 COVID-19 vaccine. This chain uses TRBV19 with TRBJ2-5; D gene unclear. DNA for the CDR3: TGTGCCAGTAGTATGACCGACGGTACTGTTGAGACCCAGTACTTC. Its protein is CASSMTDGTVETQYF.